The T cell receptor beta chain described here comes from a study of shared clonotypes between healthy human individuals (dated by TCRdb to 2018 to 2020). For the study in its entirety: Two women and three men aged 18 to 49 years were included in the cohort. For each donor, three plates each were used for CD4 naive and CD4 memory, two plates were used for CD8 naive, and one plate was used for CD8 memory. The study deeply sequenced blood TCR repertoires of about 5 healthy adults to estimate repertoire size and the extent of clonotype sharing between individuals. Different laboratories and diverse techniques were used to prepare libraries and sequence TCR repertoires, to increase sequencing depth and limit assay-specific biases. Leukapheresis yielded between about 0.94 and 9.5 billion PBMCs per donor. General conclusions and limits of the study: Only blood was sampled, and tissue TCR repertoires likely differ from those in blood. Compared with non-shared clonotypes, the clonotypes found in all four sorted-subset donors had higher generation probabilities. Incomplete sequencing was indicated by rarefaction of sorted-subset datasets, despite the large sequencing depth. When several donors were compared, the shared fraction of clonotypes was around 4.6% for naive CD4, less than 4% for naive CD8, roughly 2.5% for memory CD4, and roughly 0.4% for memory CD8. Larger estimated clonotype richness was generally found for naive subsets than for memory subsets. Because the study included a small number of donors, the genetic and exposure-history diversity represented was limited. Pairwise subsampling indicated that sequencing depth was expected to affect the degree of clonotype sharing among donors.

Regarding this clone: Its antigen is unknown. Base quality data are lacking; no much larger clone is found one base away.

TCR CDR3 regions were amplified from genomic DNA by multiplex PCR using the deep immunoSEQ assay. Genomic DNA extracted from each cell subset was distributed evenly over all wells of several immunoSEQ 96-well plates, and each plate served as one replicate. For sorted subsets, about 200 ng genomic DNA, equal to about 30,000 T cell genomes, was loaded into each replicate PCR. Purified libraries were quantified with a Qubit 3.0 fluorometer, sized on a Bioanalyzer 2100, and re-quantified with the KAPA Library Quantification kit. Each immunoSEQ 96-well plate was sequenced on its own single-read 150-cycle Illumina NextSeq 550 flow cell. As for the original processing: Because the immunoSEQ output included only junctional sequences and no quality scores, the filtering could not be the same as the filtering used for full-length reads. Sequences were annotated with PyIR, a Python wrapper for IgBLAST v1.9, using IMGT germline references to assign V/J genes and CDR3. Reads were filtered out if the reads had weak V/J assignments (E-value above 1e-6), no CDR3, stop codons, out-of-frame junctions, or ambiguous translated residues. V3J clonotypes were defined as sequences sharing an identical inferred V gene, J gene, and CDR3 amino acid sequence. Percentage overlap between repertoires was calculated by dividing the number of shared unique clonotypes by the size of the smaller repertoire. RTK rarefaction, the Chao1 estimator, and Recon v2.1 estimates of unobserved clonotypes were used to assess repertoire richness. Generation probabilities for all TCRbeta clonotypes obtained by the gDNA method from a handful of donors were computed using OLGA. As stored in TCRdb, this immuneACCESS dataset retains in-frame rearrangements with V and J assigned. A fraction of the clones does not appear; measured against another copy, unresolved V genes explain less than half of the discrepancy, and the remainder lacks a known reason. Clone size and the V and J calls come from that table; the DNA yielded D and trimming. The sample includes about 980,000 clones, with over 60% observed a single time. The leading ten clones occupy approximately 1.5% of the sample.

The donors were healthy, HIV-negative adults who had no recently reported acute infections or vaccinations. Only Caucasian adults living in Nashville, Tennessee, USA were represented among the donors. CD4+ T cells were enriched by magnetic negative selection, after which naive cells were positively selected on CD45RA and the negative fraction was taken as the memory subset. After blood collection by leukapheresis, PBMCs were isolated using Ficoll-Histopaque density gradient centrifugation and then cryopreserved in the vapor phase of liquid nitrogen. Analytical flow cytometry was used to check the purity and quantity of every magnetically sorted T cell population. From each sorted fraction, genomic DNA was isolated and quantified by UV absorbance on a Nanodrop 2000c. V trim: 2 bases; J trim: 0 bases; unmatched bases: 4. The germline V gene encodes CDR1 SGHAT and CDR2 FQNNGV. From the cysteine through the phenylalanine, the CDR3 covers 16 amino acids. Of all the DNA, just the CDR3 is kept, 48 bases in frame from base 1.

The specimen sequenced was memory CD4+ T cells sorted from blood. The sample's cell subset or site label, decoded: CD45RA-negative fraction. The receptor comes from a man in his late teens or twenties in good health. Recombination joined TRBV11-2 with TRBJ1-1; the central 9 bases match TRBD1. The DNA is TGTGCCAGCAGCTTAACAGGGGGCCGGATGAACACTGAAGCTTTCTTT. This translates into CASSLTGGRMNTEAFF.